This T cell receptor beta chain originates from a study of blood T cell repertoires in COVID-19. Study summary: The samples span acute and convalescent COVID-19 from the United States, Italy and Spain. T cells, B-cell-depleted T cells, or PBMCs provided the cDNA or gDNA that served as material.

Source study methods: Reference gene primer amplification yielded estimated nucleated cell counts. TCRdb keeps only in-frame clones here, not all; method: immunoSEQ multiplex PCR. The DNA gave D and trimming, while V, J and clone size come from that table. The sample gives about 85,000 clones, around 80% of which show up once; around 13% is in the top ten. Trimming took off 3 bases at V and 6 bases at J, with 20 bases between the two ends. This CDR3 contains 16 residues. Germline-derived CDR1 and CDR2 are LNHDA and SQIVND (reference sequence). The TCR sequence derives from a human donor in a cohort sampled during active COVID-19. This sequence joins TRBV19 and TRBJ2-5, with a weak D call TRBD2 (7 bases). The material sequenced was peripheral blood. CDR3 in amino acids: CASSIQLGGTMKTQYF. As DNA, the CDR3 is TGTGCCAGTAGTATCCAACTGGGAGGGACAATGAAGACCCAGTACTTC.